The 11 T cell receptor beta chains below all came from one sample that was sequenced in a study of shared clonotypes between healthy human individuals. Data came from immunoSEQ multiplex PCR; TCRdb stores just in-frame clones and leaves some out. The sample has hundreds of thousands of clones, approximately 73% seen once. Material for sequencing was memory CD4+ T cells sorted from blood. Indicated subset: CD45RA-negative fraction. Receptors were obtained from a woman aged 25 to 39 in good health.

The rearrangement joins TRBV11-2 to TRBJ1-4, with D unclear. Germline CDR1 and CDR2: SGHAT and FQNNGV. The CDR3 sequence is 12 residues long. V was trimmed by 4 bases and J by 12 bases, leaving 12 bases between them. The CDR3, as DNA: TGTGCCAGCAGCTCTGAAATCGCGGAACTGTTTTTT. This sequence encodes CASSSEIAELFF.

This clone was counted once. The chain uses TRBV5-1 and TRBJ2-7; D is possibly TRBD1 (5 bases). The CDR3 has 14 amino acids. Germline CDR1 is SGHRS and CDR2 is YFSETQ. Between the trimmed V and J ends, which lost 4 bases and 7 bases, there was a span of 18 bases. The CDR3 nucleotides read TGCGCCAGCAGCACCGGACAATCTCTCCGGGAGCAGTACTTC. It codes for CASSTGQSLREQYF.

The chain is built from TRBV6-1 and TRBJ2-7, with TRBD2 matching 8 bases. The CDR3 extends over 16 amino acids. Per germline, CDR1 MNHNS and CDR2 SASEGT. Unmatched junction bases numbered 12, after V lost 4 bases and J lost 4 bases. CDR3 residues: CASSAFRDREGYEQYF. The DNA of the CDR3 is TGTGCCAGCAGTGCCTTTAGGGATCGGGAGGGATACGAGCAGTACTTC.

J is TRBJ1-2 and V is TRBV18, with D uncertain. The CDR3 contains 16 residues. The ends were cut back, 3 bases at V and 4 bases at J, with 18 bases in the middle. Germline V CDR1 and CDR2: KGHSH, LQKENI. The CDR3 loop is CASSPGDGRSRYGYTF. Written as DNA, the CDR3 is TGTGCCAGCTCACCTGGGGATGGCAGGTCTCGCTATGGCTACACCTTC.

The chain joins TRBV28 to TRBJ2-7, with TRBD2 identical over 9 bases. The CDR3 has 13 residues. J gave up 4 bases and V 7 bases, and 5 bases lay outside the gene matches. The germline CDR1 and CDR2 sequences are MDHEN and SYDVKM. CDR3 in DNA: TGTGCCAGCATGACTAGCGGAGGATACGAGCAGTACTTC. This gives the protein CASMTSGGYEQYF.

J is TRBJ1-2 and V is TRBV29-1; 10 bases line up with TRBD1. Trimming cost V 5 bases and J 5 bases; bases outside gene matches: 8. The CDR3 has 14 amino acids. Germline CDR1 and CDR2: SQVTM and ANQGSEA. CDR3 region: CSVKPRDRGYGYTF. The CDR3 DNA follows: TGCAGCGTTAAGCCTAGGGACAGGGGATATGGCTACACCTTC.

This clone was detected only a few times. The genes are TRBV30 and TRBJ1-5, with a tentative D call TRBD1 (5 bases). This CDR3 comprises 14 residues. CDR1 is GTSNPN and CDR2 is SVGIG in the germline V gene (reference sequence). Trimming removed 0 bases from V and 9 bases from J, with 15 bases in between. CDR3: CAWSVGQGGGPQHF. The CDR3 DNA is TGTGCCTGGAGTGTCGGGCAGGGCGGGGGGCCCCAGCATTTT. Based on the CDR3 plus reference TRBV30 and TRBJ1-5, the full variable domain is SQTIHQWPATLVQPVGSPLSLECTVEGTSNPNLYWYRQAAGRGLQLLFYSVGIGQISSEVPQNLSASRPQDRQFILSSKKLLLSDSGFYLCAWSVGQGGGPQHFGDGTRLSIL.

The chain recombines TRBV5-1 with TRBJ2-5; D remains ambiguous. The CDR3 is 14 residues long. V lost 7 bases to trimming and J lost 0 bases, with 13 bases between them. Germline CDR1 is SGHRS and CDR2 is YFSETQ. Written as DNA, the CDR3 is TGCGCCAGCCAGCCGGTTACCAACCAAGAGACCCAGTACTTC. Its protein product is CASQPVTNQETQYF. The variable domain in full, with the rest retrieved from reference TRBV5-1 and TRBJ2-5, is KAGVTQTPRYLIKTRGQQVTLSCSPISGHRSVSWYQQTPGQGLQFLFEYFSETQRNKGNFPGRFSGRQFSNSRSEMNVSTLELGDSALYLCASQPVTNQETQYFGPGTRLLVL.

CDR3 loop: CASSKGTVKLNEQYF. DNA of the CDR3: TGTGCCAGTAGTAAGGGGACTGTAAAACTGAACGAGCAGTACTTC. The V gene is TRBV19, the J gene TRBJ2-7; maybe TRBD2 (6 bases). Trimming left V 4 bases short and J 5 bases short, with 18 bases between. The germline CDR1 and CDR2 sequences are LNHDA and SQIVND (reference sequence). This CDR3 has 15 residues.

CDR3 in DNA: TGTGCCAGCACTCCAGGGAGCCAAGAGACCCAGTACTTC. Translated, it gives CASTPGSQETQYF. The V and J genes are TRBV2 and TRBJ2-5; TRBD1 or TRBD2 may be the D gene (5 bases each). CDR3 size: 13 residues. The germline V and J ends were trimmed by 7 bases and 1 base, with 10 bases remaining between them. Germline CDR1 and CDR2: SNHLY and FYNNEI.

This chain uses TRBV18 with TRBJ2-6; no firm D call. V was shortened by 0 bases and J by 1 base, with 10 bases between the two germline ends. The CDR3 is 17 amino acids. CDR1 and CDR2 (germline): KGHSH, LQKENI. The CDR3 DNA reads as TGTGCCAGCTCACCACCAAGGCAGAGTTCTGGGGCCAACGTCCTGACTTTC. Protein product: CASSPPRQSSGANVLTF.